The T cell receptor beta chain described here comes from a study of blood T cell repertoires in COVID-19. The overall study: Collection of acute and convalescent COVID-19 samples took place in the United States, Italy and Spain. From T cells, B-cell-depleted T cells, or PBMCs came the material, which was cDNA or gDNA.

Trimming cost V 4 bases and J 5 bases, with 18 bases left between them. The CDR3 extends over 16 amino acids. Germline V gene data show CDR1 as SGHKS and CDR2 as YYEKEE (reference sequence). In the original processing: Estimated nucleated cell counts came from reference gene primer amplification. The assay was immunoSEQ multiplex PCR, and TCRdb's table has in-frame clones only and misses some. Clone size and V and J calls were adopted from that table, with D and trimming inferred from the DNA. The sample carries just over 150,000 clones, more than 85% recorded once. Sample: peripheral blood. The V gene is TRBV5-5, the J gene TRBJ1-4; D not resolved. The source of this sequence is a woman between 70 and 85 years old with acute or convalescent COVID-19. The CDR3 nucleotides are TGTGCCAGCAGCGCGGGCAGGATTGGTCAAAATGAAAAACTGTTTTTT. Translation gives CASSAGRIGQNEKLFF.